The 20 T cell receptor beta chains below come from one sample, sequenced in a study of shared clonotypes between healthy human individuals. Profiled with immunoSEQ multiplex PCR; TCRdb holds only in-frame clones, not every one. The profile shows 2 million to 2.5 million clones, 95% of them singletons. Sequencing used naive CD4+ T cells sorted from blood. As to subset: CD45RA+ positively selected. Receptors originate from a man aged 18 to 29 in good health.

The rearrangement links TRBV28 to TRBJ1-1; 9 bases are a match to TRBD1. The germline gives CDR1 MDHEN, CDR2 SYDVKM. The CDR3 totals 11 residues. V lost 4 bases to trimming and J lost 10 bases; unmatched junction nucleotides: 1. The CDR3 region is CASSWGQGAFF. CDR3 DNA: TGTGCCAGCAGTTGGGGACAGGGAGCTTTCTTT.

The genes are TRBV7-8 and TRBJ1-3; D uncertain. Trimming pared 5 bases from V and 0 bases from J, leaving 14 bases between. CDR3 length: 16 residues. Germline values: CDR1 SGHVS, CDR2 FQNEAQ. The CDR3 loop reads CASSVDTFFSGNTIYF. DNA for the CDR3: TGTGCCAGCAGCGTAGACACCTTTTTCTCTGGAAACACCATATATTTT.

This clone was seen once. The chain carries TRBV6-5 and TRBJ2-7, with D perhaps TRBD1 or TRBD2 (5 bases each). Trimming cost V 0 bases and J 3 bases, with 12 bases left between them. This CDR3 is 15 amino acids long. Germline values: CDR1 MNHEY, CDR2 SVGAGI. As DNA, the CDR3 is TGTGCCAGCAGTTACTCCGGGGACGGCTACTACGAGCAGTACTTC. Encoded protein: CASSYSGDGYYEQYF.

The CDR3 sequence is CASSFGGLNEKLFF. CDR3 sequence (DNA): TGTGCCAGCAGCTTTGGGGGACTAAATGAAAAACTGTTTTTT. V usage is TRBV7-2 and J usage is TRBJ1-4, with D possibly being TRBD1 (5 bases). The CDR3 sequence is 14 residues long. Deletions cut 3 bases from V and 5 bases from J, with 10 bases between. Germline CDR1 SGHTA, CDR2 FQGNSA.

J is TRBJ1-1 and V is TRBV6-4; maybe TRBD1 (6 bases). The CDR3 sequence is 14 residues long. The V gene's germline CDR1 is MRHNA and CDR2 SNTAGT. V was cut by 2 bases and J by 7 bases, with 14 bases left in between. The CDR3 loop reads CASSDTPDRREAFF. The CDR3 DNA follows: TGTGCCAGCAGTGACACGCCTGACAGGCGTGAAGCTTTCTTT.

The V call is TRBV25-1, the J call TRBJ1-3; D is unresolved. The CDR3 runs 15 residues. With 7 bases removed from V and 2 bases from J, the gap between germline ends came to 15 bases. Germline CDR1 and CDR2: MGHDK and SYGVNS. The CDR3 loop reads CASTLTGGTGNTIYF. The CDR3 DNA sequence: TGTGCCAGCACCCTCACGGGAGGGACTGGAAACACCATATATTTT.

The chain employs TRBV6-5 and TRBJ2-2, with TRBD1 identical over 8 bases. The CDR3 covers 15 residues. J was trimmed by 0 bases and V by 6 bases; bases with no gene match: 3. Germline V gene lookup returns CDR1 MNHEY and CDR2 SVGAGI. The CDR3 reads CASRHRGANTGELFF. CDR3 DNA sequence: TGTGCCAGCAGACACAGGGGGGCGAACACCGGGGAGCTGTTTTTT.

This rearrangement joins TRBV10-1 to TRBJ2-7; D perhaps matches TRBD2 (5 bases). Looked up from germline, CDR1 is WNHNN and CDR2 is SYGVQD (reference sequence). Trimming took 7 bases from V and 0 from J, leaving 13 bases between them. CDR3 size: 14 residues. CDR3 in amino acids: CASMRAMSSYEQYF. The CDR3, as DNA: TGCGCCAGCATGAGGGCCATGAGCTCCTACGAGCAGTACTTC.

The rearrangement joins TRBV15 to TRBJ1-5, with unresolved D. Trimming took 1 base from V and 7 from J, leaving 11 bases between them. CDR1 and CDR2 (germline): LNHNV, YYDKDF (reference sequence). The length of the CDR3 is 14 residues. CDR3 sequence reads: CATSRVGLEQPQHF. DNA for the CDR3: TGTGCCACCAGCAGAGTGGGCTTGGAACAGCCCCAGCATTTT.

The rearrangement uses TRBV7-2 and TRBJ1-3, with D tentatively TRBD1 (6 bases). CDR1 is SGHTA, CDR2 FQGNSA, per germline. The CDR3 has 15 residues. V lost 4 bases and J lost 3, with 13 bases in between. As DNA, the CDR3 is TGTGCCAGCAGCTCTCGGGGGGCTAATGGAAACACCATATATTTT. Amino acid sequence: CASSSRGANGNTIYF.

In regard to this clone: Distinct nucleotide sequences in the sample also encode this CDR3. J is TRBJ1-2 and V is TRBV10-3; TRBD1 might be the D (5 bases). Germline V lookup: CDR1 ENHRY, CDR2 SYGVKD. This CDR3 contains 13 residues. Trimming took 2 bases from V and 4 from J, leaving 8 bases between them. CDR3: CAISEQGSYGYTF. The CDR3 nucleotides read TGTGCCATCAGTGAGCAGGGAAGCTATGGCTACACCTTC.

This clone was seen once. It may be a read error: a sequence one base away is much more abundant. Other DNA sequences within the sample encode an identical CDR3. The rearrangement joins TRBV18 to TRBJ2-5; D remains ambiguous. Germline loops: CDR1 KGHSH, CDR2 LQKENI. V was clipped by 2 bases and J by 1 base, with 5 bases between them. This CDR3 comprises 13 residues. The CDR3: CASSPGVQETQYF. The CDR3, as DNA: TGTGCCAGCTCACCAGGCGTCCAAGAGACCCAGTACTTC.

The CDR3 reads CASSEAGRGSLQETQYF. DNA for the CDR3: TGCGCCAGCAGCGAAGCCGGTAGGGGCTCCCTCCAAGAGACCCAGTACTTC. This chain uses TRBV5-1 with TRBJ2-5, with D perhaps TRBD1 (5 bases). The germline gives CDR1 SGHRS, CDR2 YFSETQ. The V end was cut by 4 bases, the J end by 1 base, with 20 bases between. CDR3 length equals 17 residues.

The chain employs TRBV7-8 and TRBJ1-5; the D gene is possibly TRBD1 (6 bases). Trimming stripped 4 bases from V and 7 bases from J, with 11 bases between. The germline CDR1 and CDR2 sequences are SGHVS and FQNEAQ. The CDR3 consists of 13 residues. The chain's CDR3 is CASSYREEQPQHF. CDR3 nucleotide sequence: TGTGCCAGCAGCTACAGGGAGGAACAGCCCCAGCATTTT.

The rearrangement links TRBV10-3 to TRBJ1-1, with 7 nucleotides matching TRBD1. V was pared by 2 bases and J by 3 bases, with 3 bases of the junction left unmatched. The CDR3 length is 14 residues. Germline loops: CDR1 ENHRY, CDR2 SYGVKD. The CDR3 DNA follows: TGTGCCATCAGTGAGCCGACAGGGTACACTGAAGCTTTCTTT. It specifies CAISEPTGYTEAFF.

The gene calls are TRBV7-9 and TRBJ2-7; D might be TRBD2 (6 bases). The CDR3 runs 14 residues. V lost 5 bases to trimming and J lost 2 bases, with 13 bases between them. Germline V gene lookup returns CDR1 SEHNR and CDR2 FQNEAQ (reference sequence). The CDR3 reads CASSQGLRAYEQYF. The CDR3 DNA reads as TGTGCCAGCAGCCAGGGACTTCGAGCCTACGAGCAGTACTTC.

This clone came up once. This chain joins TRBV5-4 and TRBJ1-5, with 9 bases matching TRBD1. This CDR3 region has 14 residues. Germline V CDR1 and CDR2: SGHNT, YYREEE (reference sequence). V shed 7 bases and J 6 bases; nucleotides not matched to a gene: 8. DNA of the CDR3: TGTGCCAGCTGTACAGGGGGCGACTGTCAGCCCCAGCATTTT. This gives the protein CASCTGGDCQPQHF.

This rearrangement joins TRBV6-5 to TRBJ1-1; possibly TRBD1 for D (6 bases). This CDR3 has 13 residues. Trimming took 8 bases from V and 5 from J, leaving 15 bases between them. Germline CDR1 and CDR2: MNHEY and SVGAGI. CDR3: CASLGGGRTEAFF. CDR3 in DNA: TGTGCCAGCCTGGGTGGGGGCAGAACTGAAGCTTTCTTT.

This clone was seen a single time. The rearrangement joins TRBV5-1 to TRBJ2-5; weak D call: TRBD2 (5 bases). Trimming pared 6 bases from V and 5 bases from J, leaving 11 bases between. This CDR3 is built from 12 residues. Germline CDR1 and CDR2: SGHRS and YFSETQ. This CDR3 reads CASTGLAETQYF. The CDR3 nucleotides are TGCGCCAGCACCGGGCTAGCTGAGACCCAGTACTTC.

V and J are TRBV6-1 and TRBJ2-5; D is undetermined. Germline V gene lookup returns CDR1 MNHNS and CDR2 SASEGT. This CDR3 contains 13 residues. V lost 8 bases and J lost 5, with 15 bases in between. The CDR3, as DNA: TGTGCCAGCTGTACCGGCCCTCCGGAGACCCAGTACTTC. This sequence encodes CASCTGPPETQYF.